This T cell receptor beta chain was documented in a study of blood T cell repertoires in COVID-19. In the authors' workflow: Estimation of nucleated cell counts was performed using reference gene primer amplification. Data came from immunoSEQ multiplex PCR; TCRdb stores just in-frame clones and leaves some out. From that table come the V and J calls and clone size; the DNA was used to work out D and trimming. The sample lists roughly 100,000 clones, about four fifths seen once, with approximately 3.3% in the top ten. V was trimmed by 3 bases and J by 3 bases, leaving 12 bases between them. CDR1 and CDR2 from the germline V gene are SGDLS and YYNGEE. This CDR3 is built from 14 residues.

The sequenced sample consisted of peripheral blood. The TCR comes from a woman of 80 years or more with active or convalescent COVID-19. The chain couples TRBV9 to TRBJ1-2, with D possibly matching TRBD1 (5 bases). CDR3 amino acids: CASSAAGLDYGYTF. CDR3 bases: TGTGCCAGCAGCGCCGCGGGGCTCGACTATGGCTACACCTTC.